These T cell receptor beta chains were read from a single sample in a study of OX40 agonist ivuxolimab in advanced cancers. Profiling relied on immunoSEQ multiplex PCR, and the TCRdb table lists in-frame clones only, not all of them. The sample lists some 77,000 clones, over 80% seen once, with over 8.5% in the top ten. Sequences were derived from CD4+ or CD8+ T cells sorted from blood, sampled in a trial of the OX40 agonist ivuxolimab. The receptors stem from an adult with an advanced solid tumor such as melanoma, head and neck, liver or kidney cancer. The CDR3 runs from the conserved cysteine through the conserved F or W. The D gene is left open where the match is weak. Clone size is shown for a subset of rows, as once, few, many or a class of expanded clone.

D gene: -
V gene: TRBV9
J gene: TRBJ2-7
clone size: -
CDR3 DNA: TGTGCCAGCAGCGTAGGCCCCCTTCCCCCGCCCTACGAGCAGTACTTC
CDR3 protein: CASSVGPLPPPYEQYF

D gene: -
V gene: TRBV5-6
J gene: TRBJ1-2
clone size: -
CDR3 DNA: TGTGCCAGCAGCTTCCTACGTAACCGCAACTATGGCTACACCTTC
CDR3 protein: CASSFLRNRNYGYTF

D gene: -
V gene: TRBV19
J gene: TRBJ2-1
clone size: -
CDR3 DNA: TGTGCCAGTAGTATGGGAGCTTCTGAGCAGTTCTTC
CDR3 protein: CASSMGASEQFF

D gene: TRBD1
V gene: TRBV7-6
J gene: TRBJ2-1
clone size: -
CDR3 DNA: TGTGCCAGCAGCTACAACCCTGACAGGGGGGGAAATGAGCAGTTCTTC
CDR3 protein: CASSYNPDRGGNEQFF

D gene: -
V gene: TRBV5-6
J gene: TRBJ1-1
clone size: -
CDR3 DNA: TGTGCCAGCAGCTTGGCGGTCAGTAACACTGAAGCTTTCTTT
CDR3 protein: CASSLAVSNTEAFF

D gene: TRBD1
V gene: TRBV2
J gene: TRBJ2-7
clone size: -
CDR3 DNA: TGTGCCAATCCGGGACAGGGAGGCGAGCAGTACTTC
CDR3 protein: CANPGQGGEQYF

D gene: -
V gene: TRBV2
J gene: TRBJ2-7
clone size: -
CDR3 DNA: TGTGCCAGCAGTGAAGGCGGGGTGGAATACGAGCAGTACTTC
CDR3 protein: CASSEGGVEYEQYF

D gene: TRBD1
V gene: TRBV9
J gene: TRBJ2-3
clone size: -
CDR3 DNA: TGTGCCAGCAGCGTAGGGTCAGCGGGGGACAGGGGGGATACGCAGTATTTT
CDR3 protein: CASSVGSAGDRGDTQYF

D gene: TRBD1
V gene: TRBV5-5
J gene: TRBJ2-4
clone size: -
CDR3 DNA: TGTGCCAGCAGCCCGGACAGGGGAGGGAAAGCCAAAAACATTCAGTACTTC
CDR3 protein: CASSPDRGGKAKNIQYF

D gene: -
V gene: TRBV27
J gene: TRBJ1-1
clone size: once
CDR3 DNA: TGTGCCAGCACCAACCCTCGGGAGGGGGAGACTGAAGCTTTCTTT
CDR3 protein: CASTNPREGETEAFF

D gene: -
V gene: TRBV5-1
J gene: TRBJ2-1
clone size: -
CDR3 DNA: TGCGCCAGCAGCCCCGGGGTTTCCTACAATGAGCAGTTCTTC
CDR3 protein: CASSPGVSYNEQFF

D gene: -
V gene: TRBV7-2
J gene: TRBJ2-1
clone size: -
CDR3 DNA: TGTGCCAGCAGCCCCGAGGGCAGGTGGTACAATGAGCAGTTCTTC
CDR3 protein: CASSPEGRWYNEQFF

D gene: -
V gene: TRBV4-2
J gene: TRBJ2-7
clone size: -
CDR3 DNA: TGTGCCAGCAGCCAAGGACAGCAAGGGCCCTACGAGCAGTACTTC
CDR3 protein: CASSQGQQGPYEQYF

D gene: -
V gene: TRBV6-5
J gene: TRBJ1-1
clone size: -
CDR3 DNA: TGTGCCAGCAGTTACTCGGATAACACTGAAGCTTTCTTT
CDR3 protein: CASSYSDNTEAFF

D gene: TRBD1
V gene: TRBV27
J gene: TRBJ2-1
clone size: -
CDR3 DNA: TGTGCCAGCAGTTTCTCCGGGACAGACAATGAGCAGTTCTTC
CDR3 protein: CASSFSGTDNEQFF

D gene: -
V gene: TRBV5-1
J gene: TRBJ1-1
clone size: -
CDR3 DNA: TGCGCCAGCAGCGAAGTTGACAGTTTGGAGACTGAAGCTTTCTTT
CDR3 protein: CASSEVDSLETEAFF

D gene: -
V gene: TRBV19
J gene: TRBJ2-7
clone size: -
CDR3 DNA: TGTGCCAGTAGTTCCGGGTCCGGCGGCTACGAGCAGTACTTC
CDR3 protein: CASSSGSGGYEQYF

D gene: -
V gene: TRBV19
J gene: TRBJ2-1
clone size: -
CDR3 DNA: TGTGCCAGTAGACAAGGTGGCGGTAGCTCCTACAATGAGCAGTTCTTC
CDR3 protein: CASRQGGGSSYNEQFF

D gene: -
V gene: TRBV7-2
J gene: TRBJ2-4
clone size: -
CDR3 DNA: TGTGCCAGCAGCAACAGGGCTGCGGCCAAAAACATTCAGTACTTC
CDR3 protein: CASSNRAAAKNIQYF

D gene: -
V gene: TRBV4-1
J gene: TRBJ2-1
clone size: -
CDR3 DNA: TGCGCCAGCAGCCAAGATGGGGAGGTCGTGGACTCCTACAATGAGCAGTTCTTC
CDR3 protein: CASSQDGEVVDSYNEQFF

D gene: -
V gene: TRBV5-6
J gene: TRBJ2-7
clone size: -
CDR3 DNA: TGTGCCAGCAGCTTGTTTACAGAAGTGGCCGAGCAGTACTTC
CDR3 protein: CASSLFTEVAEQYF

D gene: TRBD1
V gene: TRBV27
J gene: TRBJ2-1
clone size: medium-sized
CDR3 DNA: TGTGCCAGCACATTTCAGCGGACAGGGGGCTTAGGGTCCCCCAATGAGCAGTTCTTC
CDR3 protein: CASTFQRTGGLGSPNEQFF

D gene: TRBD1
V gene: TRBV5-1
J gene: TRBJ2-1
clone size: -
CDR3 DNA: TGCGCCAGCAGCTTTTGGACAGGGGACAATGAGCAGTTCTTC
CDR3 protein: CASSFWTGDNEQFF

D gene: TRBD1
V gene: TRBV9
J gene: TRBJ2-2
clone size: once
CDR3 DNA: TGTGCCAGCAGCGGGACAGGGGGCGCGTCCGGGGAGCTGTTTTTT
CDR3 protein: CASSGTGGASGELFF

D gene: -
V gene: TRBV4-3
J gene: TRBJ1-2
clone size: -
CDR3 DNA: TGCGCCAGCAGTGGCGGTGACTATGGCTACACCTTC
CDR3 protein: CASSGGDYGYTF

D gene: TRBD1
V gene: TRBV10-3
J gene: TRBJ1-2
clone size: -
CDR3 DNA: TGTGCCATCAGTGAGTCTGAGGCAGGGGGCTTCGGCTATGGCTACACCTTC
CDR3 protein: CAISESEAGGFGYGYTF

D gene: -
V gene: TRBV9
J gene: TRBJ2-7
clone size: -
CDR3 DNA: TGTGCCAGCAGCGTAAGGGACGGAGGCTACGAGCAGTACTTC
CDR3 protein: CASSVRDGGYEQYF

D gene: -
V gene: TRBV27
J gene: TRBJ2-2
clone size: -
CDR3 DNA: TGTGCCAGCAGTTTATGGGGCACCGGGGAGCTGTTTTTT
CDR3 protein: CASSLWGTGELFF